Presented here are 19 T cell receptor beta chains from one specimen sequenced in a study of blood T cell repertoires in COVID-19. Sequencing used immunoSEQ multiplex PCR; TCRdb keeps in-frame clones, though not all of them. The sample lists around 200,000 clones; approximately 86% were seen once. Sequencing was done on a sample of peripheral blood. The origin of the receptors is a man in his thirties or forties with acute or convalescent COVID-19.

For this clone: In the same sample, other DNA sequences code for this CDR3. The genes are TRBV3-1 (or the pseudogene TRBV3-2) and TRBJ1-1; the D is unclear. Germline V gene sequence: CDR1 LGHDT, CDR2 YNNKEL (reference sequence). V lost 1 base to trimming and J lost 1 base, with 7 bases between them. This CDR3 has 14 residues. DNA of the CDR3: TGTGCCAGCAGCCAAGGGCTAGGGAACACTGAAGCTTTCTTT. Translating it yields CASSQGLGNTEAFF.

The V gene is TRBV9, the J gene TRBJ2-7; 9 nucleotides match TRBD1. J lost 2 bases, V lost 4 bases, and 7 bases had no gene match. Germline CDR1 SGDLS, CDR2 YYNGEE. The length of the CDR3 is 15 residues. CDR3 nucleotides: TGTGCCAGCAGCCCTCATCGGACAGGGGCCTACGAGCAGTACTTC. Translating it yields CASSPHRTGAYEQYF.

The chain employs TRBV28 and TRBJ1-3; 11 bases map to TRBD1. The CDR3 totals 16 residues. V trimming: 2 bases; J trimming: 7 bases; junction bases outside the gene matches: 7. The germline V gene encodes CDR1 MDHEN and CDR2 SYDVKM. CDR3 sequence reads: CASSLAGTGGRNTIYF. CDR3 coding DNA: TGTGCCAGCAGTTTAGCCGGGACAGGGGGTAGGAACACCATATATTTT. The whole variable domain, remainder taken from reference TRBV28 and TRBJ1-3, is DVKVTQSSRYLVKRTGEKVFLECVQDMDHENMFWYRQDPGLGLRLIYFSYDVKMKEKGDIPEGYSVSREKKERFSLILESASTNQTSMYLCASSLAGTGGRNTIYFGEGSWLTVV.

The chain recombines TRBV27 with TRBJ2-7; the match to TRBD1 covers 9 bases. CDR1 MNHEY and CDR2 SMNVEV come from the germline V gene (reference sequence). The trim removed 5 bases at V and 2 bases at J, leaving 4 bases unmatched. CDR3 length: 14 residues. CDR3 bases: TGTGCCAGCAGTCCGAGGACAGGGGCCTACGAGCAGTACTTC. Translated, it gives CASSPRTGAYEQYF.

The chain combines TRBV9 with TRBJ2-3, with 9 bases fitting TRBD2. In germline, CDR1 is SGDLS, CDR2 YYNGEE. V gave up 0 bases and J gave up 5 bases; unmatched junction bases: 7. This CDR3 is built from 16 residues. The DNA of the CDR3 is TGTGCCAGCAGCGTAGAGAGCGGGAGGAAGTTAGATACGCAGTATTTT. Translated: CASSVESGRKLDTQYF. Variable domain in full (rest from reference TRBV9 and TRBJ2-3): DSGVTQTPKHLITATGQRVTLRCSPRSGDLSVYWYQQSLDQGLQFLIQYYNGEERAKGNILERFSAQQFPDLHSELNLSSLELGDSALYFCASSVESGRKLDTQYFGPGTRLTVL.

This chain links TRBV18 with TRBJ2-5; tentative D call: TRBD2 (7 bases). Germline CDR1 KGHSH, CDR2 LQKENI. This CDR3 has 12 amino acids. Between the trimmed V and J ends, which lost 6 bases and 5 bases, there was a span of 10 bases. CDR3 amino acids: CASSRGAETQYF. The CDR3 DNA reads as TGTGCCAGCTCCCGGGGGGCCGAGACCCAGTACTTC.

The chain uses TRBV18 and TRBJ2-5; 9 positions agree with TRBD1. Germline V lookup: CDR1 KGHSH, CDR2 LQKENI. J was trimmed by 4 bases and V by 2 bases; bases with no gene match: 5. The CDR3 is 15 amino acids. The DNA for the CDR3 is TGTGCCAGCTCACCAGGGACAGGGATTGGAGAGACCCAGTACTTC. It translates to CASSPGTGIGETQYF.

DNA for the CDR3: TGCGCCAGCAGCCGAGCAGCCGGGGATCAGCCCCAGCATTTT. As protein: CASSRAAGDQPQHF. The chain is built from TRBV5-1 and TRBJ1-5; no firm D call. Trimming removed 4 bases from V and 5 bases from J, with 13 bases in between. CDR3 length: 14 residues. Germline CDR1 is SGHRS and CDR2 is YFSETQ.

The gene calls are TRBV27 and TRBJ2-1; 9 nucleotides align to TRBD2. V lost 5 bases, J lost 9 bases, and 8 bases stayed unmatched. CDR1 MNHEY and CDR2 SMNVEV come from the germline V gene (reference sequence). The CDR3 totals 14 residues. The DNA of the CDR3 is TGTGCCAGCAGTCCCGGGACTAGCAAAGCTGAGCAGTTCTTC. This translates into CASSPGTSKAEQFF.

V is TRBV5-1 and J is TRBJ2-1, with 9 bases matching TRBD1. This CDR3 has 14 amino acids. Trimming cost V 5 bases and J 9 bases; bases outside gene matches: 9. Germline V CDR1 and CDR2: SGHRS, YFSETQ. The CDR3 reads CASRTGTGPSEQFF. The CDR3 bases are TGCGCCAGCAGGACCGGGACAGGGCCTAGTGAGCAGTTCTTC.

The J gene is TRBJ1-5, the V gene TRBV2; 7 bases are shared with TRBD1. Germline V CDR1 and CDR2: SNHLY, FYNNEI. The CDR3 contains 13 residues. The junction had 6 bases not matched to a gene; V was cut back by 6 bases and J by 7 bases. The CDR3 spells CASRETGNQPQHF. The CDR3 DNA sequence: TGTGCCAGCAGAGAGACAGGGAACCAGCCCCAGCATTTT.

The chain's CDR3 is CASSPGTGSYEQYF. The CDR3, as DNA: TGTGCCAGCAGTCCCGGGACAGGCTCCTACGAGCAGTACTTC. V gene TRBV6-5 combines with J gene TRBJ2-7, with 8 nucleotides matching TRBD1. CDR3 length equals 14 residues. V was clipped by 5 bases and J by 0 bases; unmatched bases: 3. Germline V CDR1 and CDR2: MNHEY, SVGAGI.

The CDR3 loop reads CASSPPSRQGETQYF. The CDR3 DNA reads as TGTGCCAGCTCACCACCTAGCCGGCAAGGAGAGACCCAGTACTTC. This chain connects TRBV18 to TRBJ2-5; unclear D gene. This CDR3 has 15 residues. CDR1 KGHSH and CDR2 LQKENI come from the germline V gene. V shed 0 bases and J shed 4 bases, with 12 bases lying between them.

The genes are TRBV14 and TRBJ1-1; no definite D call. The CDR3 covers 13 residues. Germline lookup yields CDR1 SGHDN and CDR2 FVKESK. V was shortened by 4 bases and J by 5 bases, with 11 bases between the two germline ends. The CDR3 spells CASSLGERTEAFF. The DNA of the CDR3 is TGTGCCAGCAGCCTGGGAGAAAGGACTGAAGCTTTCTTT.

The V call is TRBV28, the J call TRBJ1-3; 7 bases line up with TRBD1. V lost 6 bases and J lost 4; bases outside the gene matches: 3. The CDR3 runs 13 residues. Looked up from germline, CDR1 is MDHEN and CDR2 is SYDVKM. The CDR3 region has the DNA TGTGCCAGCAGCCTGGACAGGGGAAACACCATATATTTT. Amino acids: CASSLDRGNTIYF.

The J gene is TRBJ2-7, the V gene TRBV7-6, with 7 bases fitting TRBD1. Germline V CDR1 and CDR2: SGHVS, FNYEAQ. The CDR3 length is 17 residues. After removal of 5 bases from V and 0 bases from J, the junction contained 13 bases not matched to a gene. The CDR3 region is CASSQEAGGTLSYEQYF. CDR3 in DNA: TGTGCCAGCAGCCAAGAGGCAGGGGGAACTCTCTCCTACGAGCAGTACTTC. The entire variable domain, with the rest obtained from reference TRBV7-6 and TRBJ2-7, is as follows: GAGVSQSPRYKVTKRGQDVALRCDPISGHVSLYWYRQALGQGPEFLTYFNYEAQQDKSGLPNDRFSAERPEGSISTLTIQRTEQRDSAMYRCASSQEAGGTLSYEQYFGPGTRLTVT.

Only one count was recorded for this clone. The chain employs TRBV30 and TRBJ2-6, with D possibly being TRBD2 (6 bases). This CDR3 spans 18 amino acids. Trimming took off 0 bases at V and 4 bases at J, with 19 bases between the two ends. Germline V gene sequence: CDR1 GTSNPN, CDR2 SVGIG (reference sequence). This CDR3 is CAWSVRRELSTGANVLTF. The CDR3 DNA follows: TGTGCCTGGAGTGTACGGAGGGAGCTCTCTACCGGGGCCAACGTCCTGACTTTC. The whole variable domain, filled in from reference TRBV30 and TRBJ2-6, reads SQTIHQWPATLVQPVGSPLSLECTVEGTSNPNLYWYRQAAGRGLQLLFYSVGIGQISSEVPQNLSASRPQDRQFILSSKKLLLSDSGFYLCAWSVRRELSTGANVLTFGAGSRLTVL.

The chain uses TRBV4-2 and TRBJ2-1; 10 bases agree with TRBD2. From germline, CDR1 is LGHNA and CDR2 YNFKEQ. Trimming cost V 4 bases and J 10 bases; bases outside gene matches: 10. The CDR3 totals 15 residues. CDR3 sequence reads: CASSRNLAGAGEQFF. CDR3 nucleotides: TGTGCCAGCAGCCGAAACCTAGCGGGGGCTGGCGAGCAGTTCTTC.

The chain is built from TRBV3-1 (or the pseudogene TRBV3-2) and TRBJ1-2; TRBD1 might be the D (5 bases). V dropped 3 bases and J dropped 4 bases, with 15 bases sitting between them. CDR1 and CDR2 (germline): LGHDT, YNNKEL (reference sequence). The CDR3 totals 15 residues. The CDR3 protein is CASSQSPGRGYGYTF. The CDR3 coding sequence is TGTGCCAGCAGCCAGTCGCCAGGGCGCGGCTATGGCTACACCTTC.